This TCR beta chain was captured in a study of shared clonotypes between healthy human individuals (TCRdb year 2020). For the study in its entirety: The cohort included three men and a couple of women between 18 and 49 years of age. Per donor, three plates each were used for CD4 naive and CD4 memory, two for CD8 naive, and one for CD8 memory. To estimate repertoire size and how much clonotypes are shared between individuals, the study performed deep sequencing of blood TCR repertoires from 4 to 6 healthy adults. To increase sequencing depth and limit assay-specific biases, different laboratories used diverse techniques to prepare libraries and sequence TCR repertoires. Per donor, leukapheresis produced somewhere between about 0.85 and 10 billion PBMCs.

General conclusions and limits of the study: Estimated clonotype richness was generally larger for naive than for memory subsets. Even with the large sequencing depth, rarefaction of the sorted-subset datasets indicated that sequencing was incomplete. Higher generation probabilities were observed for clonotypes shared by all four sorted-subset donors than for non-shared clonotypes. Because the study included a small number of donors, the genetic and exposure-history diversity represented was limited. Sampling was restricted to blood, and TCR repertoires in tissues likely differ from the TCR repertoires found in blood. Pairwise subsampling indicated that sequencing depth was expected to affect the degree of clonotype sharing among donors. Roughly 5.2% of naive CD4, 3.5% of naive CD8, 2.3% of memory CD4, and about 0.4% of memory CD8 clonotypes were shared across a few donors.

For the CD8 naive samples, CD45RO-negative cells were positively selected for CCR7, yielding a CD45RA+CCR7+ population from which TemRA cells were excluded. The donors were healthy, HIV-negative adults with no recently reported acute infections or vaccinations. Only Caucasian adults living in Nashville, Tennessee, USA were represented among the donors. Blood was collected by leukapheresis, and PBMCs were isolated by Ficoll-Histopaque density gradient centrifugation and then cryopreserved in liquid nitrogen vapor phase. Analytical flow cytometry was used to check the purity and quantity of every magnetically sorted T cell population. Genomic DNA was isolated from every sorted fraction and measured by UV absorbance on a Nanodrop 2000c. Concerning this clone: It has no known antigen specificity. Base qualities were left out, and no much larger clone turns up one base away.

From a lookup of the germline V gene, CDR1 and CDR2 are MDHEN and SYDVKM. Trimming removed 1 base from V and 2 bases from J, leaving 11 bases between the germline ends. The CDR3, cysteine through phenylalanine, is 15 amino acids long. Solely the CDR3 DNA is kept, with 45 bases framed from the first base. Using the deep immunoSEQ assay, multiplex PCR amplified TCR CDR3 regions from genomic DNA. Extracted genomic DNA from each cell subset was spread evenly across all wells of several immunoSEQ 96-well plates, with each plate serving as a replicate. For sorted subsets, 200 to 250 ng of genomic DNA, equivalent to around 31,000 T cell genomes, went into each replicate PCR. Purified libraries were quantified with a Qubit 3.0 fluorometer, sized on a Bioanalyzer 2100, and re-quantified with the KAPA Library Quantification kit. Every immunoSEQ 96-well plate was sequenced on a separate single-read 150-cycle Illumina NextSeq 550 flow cell. Per the source publication's procedure: Because the immunoSEQ output included only junctional sequences and no quality scores, the filtering could not be the same as the filtering used for full-length reads. Sequences were annotated with PyIR, a Python wrapper for IgBLAST v1.9, and V/J genes and CDR3 were assigned using IMGT germline references. Reads with weak V/J assignments (E-value above 1e-6), missing CDR3, stop codons, out-of-frame junctions, or ambiguous translated residues were removed. A V3J clonotype was defined by an identical inferred V gene, J gene, and CDR3 amino acid sequence. The percentage overlap between two repertoires was calculated by dividing the number of shared unique clonotypes by the size of the smaller repertoire. RTK rarefaction, the Chao1 estimator, and Recon v2.1 estimates of unobserved clonotypes were used to assess repertoire richness. For all TCRbeta clonotypes obtained by the gDNA method from a few donors, generation probabilities were computed with OLGA. TCRdb holds this immuneACCESS table with in-frame rearrangements only. Some clones are missing; in checked studies, unresolved V genes explain under half, and the rest has no known cause. The V and J calls and clone size are taken from that table; D and trimming were inferred from the DNA. The sample table shows some 1,900,000 clones, and approximately 94% are seen once. Less than 1.5% of the sample lies in the top ten.

This sequence uses TRBV28 and TRBJ1-2, with TRBD1 perhaps the D gene, on 6 matching bases. The TCR comes from a man between 18 and 35 years old in good health. Sample: naive CD8+ T cells sorted from blood. What the cell subset or site label conveys for this sample: CD45RA+CCR7+. The CDR3 sequence is CASSLSGQGNYGYTF. The nucleotides are TGTGCCAGCAGTTTATCCGGGCAGGGGAACTATGGCTACACCTTC.